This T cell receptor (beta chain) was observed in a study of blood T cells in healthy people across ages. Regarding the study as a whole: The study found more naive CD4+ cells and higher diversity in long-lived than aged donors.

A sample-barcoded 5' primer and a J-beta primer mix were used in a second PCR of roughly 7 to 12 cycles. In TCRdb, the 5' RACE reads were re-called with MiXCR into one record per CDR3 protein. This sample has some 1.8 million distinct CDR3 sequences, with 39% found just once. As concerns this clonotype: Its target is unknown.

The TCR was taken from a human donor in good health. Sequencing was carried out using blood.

In DNA form, the CDR3 reads TGTGCCAGCAGCCAACACCTCCGGACCGAAGAAGCTTTCTTT. This translates into CASSQHLRTEEAFF. V is TRBV14 and J is TRBJ1-1, with unresolved D. The CDR3 is 14 residues long. The germline V and J ends were trimmed by 2 bases and 8 bases, with 15 bases remaining between them. From germline, CDR1 is SGHDN and CDR2 FVKESK. Drawing the rest from reference TRBV14 and TRBJ1-1, the complete variable domain is EAGVTQFPSHSVIEKGQTVTLRCDPISGHDNLYWYRRVMGKEIKFLLHFVKESKQDESGMPNNRFLAERTGGTYSTLKVQPAELEDSGVYFCASSQHLRTEEAFFGQGTRLTVV.